One and the same sample provided the 14 T cell receptor beta chains below, sequenced in a study of T cell changes during pregnancy in multiple sclerosis. Profiling relied on immunoSEQ multiplex PCR, and the TCRdb table lists in-frame clones only, not all of them. The sample lists 40,000 or so clones, about 92% occurring once. The sample here was CD4+ T cells from peripheral blood mononuclear cells, taken in the third trimester of pregnancy. The source of these receptors is a female donor with multiple sclerosis, enrolled in a pregnancy study.

The V gene is TRBV4-1, the J gene TRBJ2-5; no clear D. This CDR3 has 14 residues. The V end lost 0 bases, the J end lost 4 bases, and 9 bases lay between the germline ends. Germline assignment: CDR1 MGHRA and CDR2 YSYEKL. The CDR3 loop reads CASSQDPNGETQYF. The CDR3 DNA is TGCGCCAGCAGCCAAGATCCGAACGGAGAGACCCAGTACTTC.

The chain is built from TRBV5-1 and TRBJ2-2; D is perhaps TRBD2 (6 bases). Trimming shortened V by 0 bases and J by 5 bases, and 8 bases separated the two germline ends. CDR1 SGHRS and CDR2 YFSETQ come from the germline V gene. The CDR3 sequence is 14 residues long. As DNA, the CDR3 is TGCGCCAGCAGCTTGGGGGGACTTACCGGGGAGCTGTTTTTT. The encoded protein is CASSLGGLTGELFF.

This clone was observed a few times. This rearrangement joins TRBV7-6 to TRBJ1-3, with D perhaps matching TRBD1 (5 bases). This CDR3 comprises 15 residues. With 6 bases removed from V and 0 bases from J, the gap between germline ends came to 12 bases. Germline loops: CDR1 SGHVS, CDR2 FNYEAQ. The CDR3, as DNA: TGTGCCAGCAGTTTGTCCGGGGGCTCTGGAAACACCATATATTTT. Protein sequence: CASSLSGGSGNTIYF.

This clone was picked up one time. The V and J genes are TRBV7-6 and TRBJ2-7, with unresolved D. Germline CDR1 SGHVS, CDR2 FNYEAQ. CDR3 length equals 15 residues. Trimming pared 3 bases from V and 0 bases from J, leaving 12 bases between. CDR3 in DNA: TGTGCCAGCAGCTTGGATGAGAGGAGCTCCTACGAGCAGTACTTC. It is translated as CASSLDERSSYEQYF.

J is TRBJ1-2 and V is TRBV6-6, with a weak D call TRBD1 (5 bases). The CDR3 consists of 12 residues. Germline V gene lookup returns CDR1 MNHNY and CDR2 SVGAGI (reference sequence). Between the trimmed V and J ends, which lost 3 bases and 8 bases, there was a span of 10 bases. CDR3 DNA: TGTGCCAGCAGTTATCCGGAGGGGGGCTACACCTTC. Translating it yields CASSYPEGGYTF.

V and J are TRBV28 and TRBJ2-7; TRBD1 aligns across 10 bases. The V gene's germline CDR1 is MDHEN and CDR2 SYDVKM. The trim removed 10 bases at V and 5 bases at J, leaving 8 bases unmatched. The CDR3 totals 13 residues. This CDR3 is CATDGTGVDEQYF. CDR3 nucleotides: TGTGCCACCGATGGGACAGGGGTGGACGAGCAGTACTTC.

This clone is medium-sized. This chain connects TRBV29-1 to TRBJ1-1; D ambiguous. V was shortened by 6 bases and J by 1 base, with 3 bases between the two germline ends. The CDR3 totals 10 residues. Germline V CDR1 and CDR2: SQVTM, ANQGSEA. The CDR3 sequence is CSVKNTEAFF. CDR3 nucleotides: TGCAGCGTCAAGAACACTGAAGCTTTCTTT.

This clone was seen only once. V and J are TRBV2 and TRBJ2-7; TRBD1 matches at 7 bases. This CDR3 is built from 14 residues. Germline values: CDR1 SNHLY, CDR2 FYNNEI. With 6 bases clipped from V and 2 bases from J, the junction kept 7 bases outside the gene matches. The CDR3: CASRRQGSPYEQYF. The DNA of the CDR3 is TGTGCCAGCAGAAGACAGGGTTCGCCCTACGAGCAGTACTTC.

This CDR3 is CASSQSTDTQYF. The CDR3, as DNA: TGTGCCAGCAGCCAAAGCACAGATACGCAGTATTTT. The rearrangement uses TRBV6-6 and TRBJ2-3; D is ambiguous. Germline CDR1 reads MNHNY; CDR2 reads SVGAGI (reference sequence). The CDR3 has 12 residues. V was clipped by 6 bases and J by 0 bases, with 4 bases between them.

The V call is TRBV19, the J call TRBJ1-6, with D unresolved. This CDR3 region has 19 residues. The V gene's germline CDR1 is LNHDA and CDR2 SQIVND (reference sequence). The ends were cut back, 5 bases at V and 2 bases at J, with 22 bases in the middle. In DNA, the CDR3 is TGTGCCAGTAGTGGAGGCTCGGGCCGACCCTACCCCTATAATTCACCCCTCCACTTT. This encodes CASSGGSGRPYPYNSPLHF.

The J gene is TRBJ1-1, the V gene TRBV20-1; D is possibly TRBD1 (5 bases). V was trimmed by 0 bases and J by 8 bases, leaving 7 bases between them. Germline V gives CDR1 DFQATT, CDR2 SNEGSKA (reference sequence). The CDR3 totals 11 residues. In DNA form, the CDR3 reads TGCAGTGCTAGAGATGACAGCGAAGCTTTCTTT. As protein: CSARDDSEAFF.

This chain connects TRBV9 to TRBJ2-1; 7 bases match TRBD1. The junction had 2 bases not matched to a gene; V was cut back by 3 bases and J by 5 bases. The CDR3 spans 13 residues. The germline CDR1 and CDR2 sequences are SGDLS and YYNGEE. The CDR3 region has the DNA TGTGCCAGCAGCGCGGGGACAGACAATGAGCAGTTCTTC. Translating it yields CASSAGTDNEQFF. Supplemented by reference TRBV9 and TRBJ2-1, the full variable domain reads DSGVTQTPKHLITATGQRVTLRCSPRSGDLSVYWYQQSLDQGLQFLIQYYNGEERAKGNILERFSAQQFPDLHSELNLSSLELGDSALYFCASSAGTDNEQFFGPGTRLTVL.

The chain links TRBV6-5 to TRBJ2-1; TRBD2 matches at 7 bases. The J segment lost 2 bases and the V segment lost 2 bases, leaving 3 bases of the junction unmatched. Germline V gene sequence: CDR1 MNHEY, CDR2 SVGAGI. CDR3 size: 15 residues. The CDR3 DNA follows: TGTGCCAGCAGTTACGTAGCGGGTCCCTACAATGAGCAGTTCTTC. It is translated as CASSYVAGPYNEQFF.

The rearrangement links TRBV10-3 to TRBJ2-1; 12 bases line up with TRBD2. The J segment lost 1 base and the V segment lost 5 bases, leaving 9 bases of the junction unmatched. This CDR3 region has 18 residues. Germline V gene sequence: CDR1 ENHRY, CDR2 SYGVKD. CDR3 sequence: CAISSATSGGGSYNEQFF. For the CDR3, the DNA is TGTGCCATCAGTAGTGCGACTAGCGGGGGCGGATCCTACAATGAGCAGTTCTTC.